These 22 T cell receptor beta chains came from one sample sequenced in a study of CD8 T cells in ankylosing spondylitis. TCRdb recomputed calls from the 5' RACE reads with MiXCR, one row per CDR3 protein. Of about 310,000 distinct CDR3 sequences listed, around 20% are singletons. The sequenced material came from blood, either unsorted or a sorted T cell fraction (not recorded which). These receptors were collected from a female donor with ankylosing spondylitis or in good health (not recorded which).

The chain has TRBV29-1 and TRBJ1-4; D is unclear. Germline lookup yields CDR1 SQVTM and CDR2 ANQGSEA. With 6 bases removed from V and 3 bases from J, the gap between germline ends came to 11 bases. The CDR3 totals 13 residues. CDR3 nucleotide sequence: TGCAGCGTAGTGATCGTCGCTAATGAAAAACTGTTTTTT. Translating gives CSVVIVANEKLFF.

The V and J genes are TRBV9 and TRBJ2-7, with TRBD2 matching over 9 bases. Looked up from germline, CDR1 is SGDLS and CDR2 is YYNGEE. After removal of 3 bases from V and 3 bases from J, the junction contained 4 bases not matched to a gene. The CDR3 is 14 residues long. Here the CDR3 reads CASSESSGGYEQYF. In nucleotides, the CDR3 is TGTGCCAGCAGCGAAAGTAGCGGGGGCTACGAGCAGTACTTC.

The genes are TRBV27 and TRBJ2-7; D unclear. Trimming took off 4 bases at V and 1 base at J, with 11 bases between the two ends. Germline assignment: CDR1 MNHEY and CDR2 SMNVEV (reference sequence). This CDR3 has 14 residues. In nucleotides, the CDR3 is TGTGCCAGCAGTTCCCGTTATGCATCCTACGAGCAGTACTTC. It encodes CASSSRYASYEQYF.

This clonotype was detected ten times or more. The rearrangement uses TRBV20-1 and TRBJ1-2; 9 nucleotides match TRBD1. Germline V gene lookup returns CDR1 DFQATT and CDR2 SNEGSKA (reference sequence). The ends lost 2 bases at V and 4 bases at J; junction bases unmatched: 5. The CDR3 runs 14 residues. The chain's CDR3 is CSARYDRGIYGYTF. CDR3 sequence (DNA): TGCAGTGCTAGATATGACAGGGGGATCTATGGCTACACCTTC.

The rearrangement uses TRBV20-1 and TRBJ2-1, with 9 bases matching TRBD2. The junction had 12 bases not matched to a gene; V was cut back by 5 bases and J by 7 bases. CDR3 length: 15 amino acids. The V gene's germline CDR1 is DFQATT and CDR2 SNEGSKA (reference sequence). The CDR3 region has the DNA TGCAGTGCTGGGCCAGGGACTAGCAAAGGGAATGAGCAGTTCTTC. Protein: CSAGPGTSKGNEQFF.

This sequence joins TRBV6-1 and TRBJ2-5, with D possibly TRBD1 on 6 matching bases. CDR1 is MNHNS, CDR2 SASEGT, per germline. Trimming left V 7 bases short and J 3 bases short, with 15 bases between. This CDR3 has 14 amino acids. The CDR3, as DNA: TGTGCCAGCAACTTCAGGGGAATTAAAGAGACCCAGTACTTC. Its translation is CASNFRGIKETQYF.

This clonotype occurred many times. The chain uses TRBV19 and TRBJ2-3; the D is unclear. V dropped 5 bases and J dropped 1 base, with 16 bases sitting between them. The CDR3 sequence is 16 residues long. Germline values: CDR1 LNHDA, CDR2 SQIVND (reference sequence). CDR3 in DNA: TGTGCCAGTAGTGCCTCAAGAATAGCCGGCACAGATACGCAGTATTTT. Translation gives CASSASRIAGTDTQYF.

J is TRBJ2-5 and V is TRBV12-3 or TRBV12-4; 8 bases fit TRBD1. The trim removed 4 bases at V and 5 bases at J, leaving 9 bases unmatched. This CDR3 region has 15 residues. The chain's CDR3 is CASSWGDRLRETQYF. The DNA of the CDR3 is TGTGCCAGCAGTTGGGGGGACAGGCTAAGGGAGACCCAGTACTTC.

The chain is built from TRBV19 and TRBJ2-1, with D perhaps matching TRBD2 (5 bases). The CDR3 is 15 amino acids. V was clipped by 5 bases and J by 0 bases, with 11 bases between them. Germline lookup yields CDR1 LNHDA and CDR2 SQIVND (reference sequence). The CDR3 coding sequence is TGTGCCAGTAGTGGGCTAGCAAGCTCCTACAATGAGCAGTTCTTC. Its protein is CASSGLASSYNEQFF.

The rearrangement links TRBV10-3 to TRBJ2-1; D perhaps matches TRBD1 (5 bases). The CDR3 contains 13 residues. V shed 7 bases and J shed 6 bases, with 13 bases lying between them. Germline V lookup: CDR1 ENHRY, CDR2 SYGVKD. CDR3 sequence: CAITPGAGNEQFF. CDR3 nucleotide sequence: TGTGCCATCACACCTGGGGCCGGCAATGAGCAGTTCTTC.

This clonotype turned up a few times. J is TRBJ2-1 and V is TRBV7-8, with 8 nucleotides matching TRBD2. The V gene's germline CDR1 is SGHVS and CDR2 FQNEAQ. V trimming: 4 bases; J trimming: 6 bases; junction bases outside the gene matches: 8. This CDR3 comprises 15 residues. CDR3 amino acids: CASSSSGSNVNEQFF. In DNA, the CDR3 is TGTGCCAGCAGCTCCAGCGGGAGTAACGTCAATGAGCAGTTCTTC.

The V and J genes are TRBV7-2 and TRBJ1-1, with unresolved D. V was shortened by 6 bases and J by 0 bases, with 8 bases between the two germline ends. CDR1 is SGHTA and CDR2 is FQGNSA in the germline V gene. The CDR3 runs to 13 residues. The CDR3 protein is CASSPWVNTEAFF. CDR3 coding DNA: TGTGCCAGCAGTCCATGGGTGAACACTGAAGCTTTCTTT.

This clonotype turned up a few times. The genes are TRBV20-1 and TRBJ2-5; D is possibly TRBD1 or TRBD2 (7 bases each). Trimming cost V 5 bases and J 4 bases, with 23 bases left between them. From germline, CDR1 is DFQATT and CDR2 SNEGSKA (reference sequence). The CDR3 consists of 16 residues. CDR3 sequence reads: CSAPSGGRESGETQYF. As DNA, the CDR3 is TGCAGTGCTCCCTCAGGGGGGCGGGAGTCTGGAGAGACCCAGTACTTC.

The V call is TRBV21-1, the J call TRBJ1-5. TRBV21-1 is a pseudogene. The CDR3 consists of 14 residues. CDR3 coding DNA: TGTGCCAGCAGCCGCATTAATAGCAATCAGCCCCAGCATTTT. This translates into CASSRINSNQPQHF.

This clonotype was counted ten times or more. The V call is TRBV10-3, the J call TRBJ1-5, with TRBD1 matching 7 bases. The CDR3 consists of 13 residues. Looked up from germline, CDR1 is ENHRY and CDR2 is SYGVKD. The V gene end was trimmed by 8 bases and the J gene end by 4 bases; junction bases not matched to a gene: 5. CDR3 nucleotides: TGTGCCATCGCTCGGGACAGAAATCAGCCCCAGCATTTT. It encodes CAIARDRNQPQHF.

This rearrangement joins TRBV7-2 to TRBJ2-3, with 8 bases that match TRBD2. Looked up from germline, CDR1 is SGHTA and CDR2 is FQGNSA. The CDR3 has 16 residues. Trimming cost V 5 bases and J 3 bases; bases outside gene matches: 10. DNA of the CDR3: TGTGCCAGCAGCCCCCGGGGAGCGGGAGCAACAGATACGCAGTATTTT. This translates into CASSPRGAGATDTQYF.

Many counts were recorded for this clonotype. The chain uses TRBV29-1 and TRBJ2-5; 7 positions match TRBD1. The CDR3 extends over 13 amino acids. From germline, CDR1 is SQVTM and CDR2 ANQGSEA. V was pared by 4 bases and J by 7 bases, with 9 bases of the junction left unmatched. CDR3 sequence (DNA): TGCAGCGTTGTGTTAGGGGGCTCGGGGACCCAGTACTTC. This encodes CSVVLGGSGTQYF.

The V and J genes are TRBV5-1 and TRBJ2-3; 7 bases match TRBD2. The CDR3 loop spans 15 amino acids. Germline trimming cut 3 bases from V and 3 bases from J; bases unmatched to any gene: 7. Germline values: CDR1 SGHRS, CDR2 YFSETQ. The chain's CDR3 is CASSSGGRTTDTQYF. CDR3 DNA sequence: TGCGCCAGCAGCTCCGGCGGGAGAACGACAGATACGCAGTATTTT.

This chain uses TRBV29-1 with TRBJ2-7, with D tentatively TRBD1 (5 bases). Germline CDR1 SQVTM, CDR2 ANQGSEA. There are 10 residues in the CDR3. Trimming removed 4 bases at V and 8 bases at J, with 9 bases between. CDR3 sequence: CSVGQGQQYF. The CDR3 bases are TGCAGCGTTGGGCAGGGCCAGCAGTACTTC.

This clonotype was detected only a few times. V and J are TRBV20-1 and TRBJ2-1, with 7 bases lining up with TRBD1. The CDR3 covers 15 residues. V dropped 6 bases and J dropped 3; count of bases not matched to a gene: 11. Germline V gives CDR1 DFQATT, CDR2 SNEGSKA (reference sequence). The DNA for the CDR3 is TGCAGTGCATGGGACAGCCATTTGAGCTACAATGAGCAGTTCTTC. Translation gives CSAWDSHLSYNEQFF.

V and J are TRBV12-3 or TRBV12-4 and TRBJ1-1, with 7 bases aligning to TRBD1. The CDR3 consists of 14 residues. V was pared by 5 bases and J by 3 bases, with 6 bases of the junction left unmatched. CDR3 nucleotides: TGTGCCAGCAGTCCTAACAGGGGATACACTGAAGCTTTCTTT. Amino acids: CASSPNRGYTEAFF.

The chain uses TRBV7-9 and TRBJ2-5; TRBD2 matches 13 bases. Germline V gene sequence: CDR1 SEHNR, CDR2 FQNEAQ (reference sequence). The CDR3 has 16 residues. The V gene end was trimmed by 3 bases and the J gene end by 5 bases; junction bases not matched to a gene: 6. The CDR3 DNA is TGTGCCAGCAGCTTGGGGACTAGCGGGACCCGGGAGACCCAGTACTTC. Translating gives CASSLGTSGTRETQYF.